This passage covers 13 T cell receptor beta chains from one sample sequenced in a study of T cell responses to AZD1222 COVID-19 vaccine. Sequencing used immunoSEQ multiplex PCR; TCRdb keeps in-frame clones, though not all of them. The sample has under 150,000 clones; roughly 93% are singletons. This material consisted of peripheral blood, taken on day 0 of AZD1222 vaccination. These receptor sequences come from an adult in good health.

The chain is built from TRBV10-3 and TRBJ1-2; a weak D match, TRBD1 (6 bases). In germline, CDR1 is ENHRY, CDR2 SYGVKD. The CDR3 sequence is 12 residues long. V shed 7 bases and J shed 3 bases, with 9 bases lying between them. The CDR3 nucleotides read TGTGCCATCAAAGGGGGGGACTATGGCTACACCTTC. It encodes CAIKGGDYGYTF.

The chain uses TRBV19 and TRBJ1-2, with 9 bases aligning to TRBD1. The CDR3 covers 15 residues. V trimming: 4 bases; J trimming: 5 bases; junction bases outside the gene matches: 8. The V gene's germline CDR1 is LNHDA and CDR2 SQIVND (reference sequence). The DNA for the CDR3 is TGTGCCAGTAGTACAGGTACCGGGACAGGGTATGGCTACACCTTC. It is translated as CASSTGTGTGYGYTF.

This chain uses TRBV6-5 with TRBJ1-4; D not resolved. The CDR3 loop spans 13 amino acids. Trimming stripped 6 bases from V and 6 bases from J, with 11 bases between. Germline loops: CDR1 MNHEY, CDR2 SVGAGI. CDR3 region: CASSHQPDEKLFF. The CDR3 nucleotides read TGTGCCAGCAGCCACCAACCAGATGAAAAACTGTTTTTT.

This chain links TRBV10-1 with TRBJ2-7, with TRBD2 matching 9 bases. This CDR3 is built from 15 residues. Looked up from germline, CDR1 is WNHNN and CDR2 is SYGVQD (reference sequence). Trimming cost V 8 bases and J 2 bases; bases outside gene matches: 10. CDR3 nucleotides: TGCGCCAGCGGTGGTAGCGGGGGACGCGCCTACGAGCAGTACTTC. This encodes CASGGSGGRAYEQYF.

This rearrangement joins TRBV10-3 to TRBJ2-7, with unresolved D. This CDR3 is built from 13 residues. CDR1 and CDR2 (germline): ENHRY, SYGVKD. Trimming removed 2 bases from V and 7 bases from J, with 12 bases in between. In DNA form, the CDR3 reads TGTGCCATCAGTGAGCAGGAACAGAGGGAGCAGTACTTC. Translating gives CAISEQEQREQYF.

This clone occurred once. DNA for the CDR3: TGTGCCAGTAGTATGGACAGCTACGAGCAGTACTTC. Protein sequence: CASSMDSYEQYF. J is TRBJ2-7 and V is TRBV19; TRBD1 is a possible D gene (6 bases). The CDR3 is made up of 12 amino acids. Germline assignment: CDR1 LNHDA and CDR2 SQIVND (reference sequence). Trimming removed 3 bases at V and 3 bases at J, with 6 bases between.

J is TRBJ1-2 and V is TRBV6-2 or TRBV6-3, with no clear D. The V gene's germline CDR1 is MNHEY and CDR2 SVGEGT. The CDR3 has 11 residues. V lost 1 base and J lost 6, with 3 bases in between. For the CDR3, the DNA is TGTGCCAGCAGTTACTTTCATGGCTACACCTTC. This translates into CASSYFHGYTF.

The chain combines TRBV29-1 with TRBJ1-2; 8 bases match TRBD1. Losses at the gene ends were 4 bases for V and 8 bases for J; bases not matched to a gene: 15. Per the germline V gene, CDR1 is SQVTM and CDR2 is ANQGSEA. The CDR3 loop spans 15 amino acids. DNA of the CDR3: TGCAGCGTTGTGGAAAGGGACAGGAGTGTTGGCGGCTACACCTTC. Its translation: CSVVERDRSVGGYTF. The full variable domain, completed using reference TRBV29-1 and TRBJ1-2, is SAVISQKPSRDICQRGTSLTIQCQVDSQVTMMFWYRQQPGQSLTLIATANQGSEATYESGFVIDKFPISRPNLTFSTLTVSNMSPEDSSIYLCSVVERDRSVGGYTFGSGTRLTVV.

The chain employs TRBV18 and TRBJ2-1; no reliable D call. Per germline, CDR1 KGHSH and CDR2 LQKENI. V lost 2 bases and J lost 0, with 8 bases in between. This CDR3 spans 15 amino acids. For the CDR3, the DNA is TGTGCCAGCTCACCAGGAGCGTCCTCCTACAATGAGCAGTTCTTC. Residues: CASSPGASSYNEQFF.

This sequence joins TRBV7-9 and TRBJ1-5; D is unresolved. The CDR3 sequence is 12 residues long. The V end lost 3 bases, the J end lost 6 bases, and 6 bases lay between the germline ends. The germline gives CDR1 SEHNR, CDR2 FQNEAQ (reference sequence). The CDR3 nucleotides read TGTGCCAGCAGCTTGGTGTCTCAGCCCCAGCATTTT. Amino acid sequence: CASSLVSQPQHF.

This clone was counted a few times. V gene TRBV2 combines with J gene TRBJ1-5; D remains ambiguous. Germline V gene data show CDR1 as SNHLY and CDR2 as FYNNEI. This CDR3 region has 14 residues. The V and J ends lost 3 bases and 7 bases respectively, with 13 bases between them. CDR3 loop: CASSDRTARQPQHF. The CDR3 DNA is TGTGCCAGCAGTGATCGCACCGCACGGCAGCCCCAGCATTTT.

This clone was seen a single time. The V call is TRBV7-2, the J call TRBJ1-2, with D hard to call. Germline values: CDR1 SGHTA, CDR2 FQGNSA. The CDR3 loop spans 15 amino acids. Trimming shortened V by 1 base and J by 8 bases, and 17 bases separated the two germline ends. The CDR3 sequence is CASSLVEGGTGGYTF. Here the CDR3 DNA reads TGTGCCAGCAGCTTAGTAGAGGGTGGTACGGGGGGCTACACCTTC.

The chain uses TRBV5-1 and TRBJ1-2; TRBD1 is a possible D gene (6 bases). V lost 1 base, J lost 6 bases, and 13 bases lay in between. The CDR3 extends over 14 amino acids. CDR1 is SGHRS, CDR2 YFSETQ, per germline. The CDR3 loop is CASSLLEGGDGYTF. The CDR3 DNA reads TGCGCCAGCAGCTTGTTGGAAGGGGGAGATGGCTACACCTTC.